Each of the 16 T cell receptor beta chains below was sequenced from the same sample in a study of blood T cells in healthy people across ages (dated by TCRdb to about 2015). The method behind the library was 5' RACE. TCRdb records Illumina HiSeq 2500 as the sequencer. A second PCR of about 7 to 12 cycles was performed with a sample-barcoded 5' primer and a J-beta primer mix. TCRdb redid the processing of the public reads, applying fastp at Q25 and MiXCR, and retained in-frame beta chains. Rows merge per CDR3 protein into single entries with the most common DNA and genes. This sample holds about 780,000 distinct CDR3 sequences; about half were observed only once. 15% to 20% of the sample belongs to the ten largest clones. Input material: blood. The receptor set was obtained from a man older than 75 in good health.

This chain links TRBV20-1 with TRBJ1-5, with TRBD1 matching 7 bases. Trimming took 3 bases from V and 6 from J; bases not matched to a gene: 8. CDR1 is DFQATT, CDR2 SNEGSKA, per germline (reference sequence). CDR3 size: 14 residues. The CDR3 loop is CSASSDRDTQPQHF. The CDR3 nucleotides are TGCAGTGCTAGTTCCGACAGGGACACTCAGCCCCAGCATTTT.

This clonotype has more than one count but fewer than ten. With a much larger clone just one base away, this may be a read error. The chain couples TRBV7-2 to TRBJ1-2; 8 positions agree with TRBD1. Unmatched junction bases numbered 5, after V lost 5 bases and J lost 6 bases. Germline CDR1 SGHTA, CDR2 FQGNSA. The CDR3 consists of 13 residues. CDR3 residues: CASSRDRGHGYTF. In DNA form, the CDR3 reads TGTGCCAGCAGCCGAGACAGGGGCCATGGCTACACCTTC.

There are a few counts of this clonotype. This chain uses TRBV20-1 with TRBJ2-7; D is ambiguous. The germline gives CDR1 DFQATT, CDR2 SNEGSKA (reference sequence). The CDR3 is made up of 13 amino acids. Between the trimmed V and J ends, which lost 3 bases and 3 bases, there was a span of 12 bases. This CDR3 is CSASGAVVYEQYF. DNA of the CDR3: TGCAGTGCTAGTGGCGCGGTGGTCTACGAGCAGTACTTC.

The genes are TRBV30 and TRBJ1-2, with 7 bases lining up with TRBD1. The CDR3 consists of 13 residues. V trimming: 2 bases; J trimming: 3 bases; junction bases outside the gene matches: 3. Germline CDR1 GTSNPN, CDR2 SVGIG (reference sequence). CDR3 amino acids: CAWSPGQYYGYTF. In nucleotides, the CDR3 is TGTGCCTGGAGTCCGGGACAGTACTATGGCTACACCTTC.

As concerns this clonotype: The junction does not match germline at one end; this may be a read error. The rearrangement links TRBV27 to TRBJ2-7, with TRBD2 matching over 9 bases. This CDR3 comprises 17 residues. Looked up from germline, CDR1 is MNHEY and CDR2 is SMNVEV (reference sequence). The CDR3 reads CTSSLRTSVQEVYEQYF. The CDR3 DNA follows: TGTACCAGCAGTTTAAGGACTAGCGTTCAGGAGGTCTACGAGCAGTACTTC.

This chain uses TRBV25-1 with TRBJ1-6; D is unclear. CDR1 is MGHDK, CDR2 SYGVNS, per germline. Trimming shortened V by 2 bases and J by 11 bases, and 7 bases separated the two germline ends. The CDR3 loop spans 12 amino acids. In nucleotides, the CDR3 is TGTGCCAGCAGTGAAACCTACCCACCCCTCCACTTT. Its translation is CASSETYPPLHF. The whole variable domain, remainder taken from reference TRBV25-1 and TRBJ1-6, is EADIYQTPRYLVIGTGKKITLECSQTMGHDKMYWYQQDPGMELHLIHYSYGVNSTEKGDLSSESTVSRIRTEHFPLTLESARPSHTSQYLCASSETYPPLHFGNGTRLTVT.

This clonotype was observed a handful of times. The chain uses TRBV11-3 and TRBJ2-5, with 10 bases fitting TRBD1. The J call may be mistaken, given a closer DNA end match to TRBJ2-7. Germline assignment: CDR1 SGHNT and CDR2 YENEEA. The CDR3 covers 13 residues. The CDR3 region is CASSERTGGEQYF. The CDR3 DNA follows: TGTGCCAGCAGTGAACGGACAGGGGGCGAGCAGTACTTC.

This clonotype came up a few times. The chain uses TRBV5-1 and TRBJ2-5; D gene uncertain. CDR3 size: 13 residues. Germline CDR1 and CDR2: SGHRS and YFSETQ. V dropped 0 bases and J dropped 5 bases, with 8 bases sitting between them. CDR3 sequence reads: CASSLAPRETQYF. CDR3 DNA: TGCGCCAGCAGCTTGGCCCCACGGGAGACCCAGTACTTC. Full variable domain (missing parts from reference TRBV5-1 and TRBJ2-5): KAGVTQTPRYLIKTRGQQVTLSCSPISGHRSVSWYQQTPGQGLQFLFEYFSETQRNKGNFPGRFSGRQFSNSRSEMNVSTLELGDSALYLCASSLAPRETQYFGPGTRLLVL.

This clonotype came up many times. This chain joins TRBV29-1 and TRBJ1-1; a weak D match, TRBD1 (5 bases). The CDR3 covers 12 residues. The V and J ends lost 6 bases and 4 bases respectively, with 12 bases between them. Germline V gives CDR1 SQVTM, CDR2 ANQGSEA. The CDR3 loop reads CSVITGGTEAFF. In DNA form, the CDR3 reads TGCAGCGTGATAACAGGCGGCACTGAAGCTTTCTTT.

This chain links TRBV19 with TRBJ2-1; TRBD2 aligns across 10 bases. V gave up 6 bases and J gave up 7 bases; unmatched junction bases: 15. The CDR3 is 17 amino acids. Per germline, CDR1 LNHDA and CDR2 SQIVND (reference sequence). Written as DNA, the CDR3 is TGTGCCAGTAGCAACCTCGTAGGGCTAGCGGGAGTTAATGAGCAGTTCTTC. It encodes CASSNLVGLAGVNEQFF.

V is TRBV11-2 and J is TRBJ2-5; 10 nucleotides agree with TRBD1. V was pared by 3 bases and J by 3 bases, with 7 bases of the junction left unmatched. This CDR3 is 16 amino acids long. Per germline, CDR1 SGHAT and CDR2 FQNNGV. CDR3 sequence reads: CASSFPRGTGEETQYF. The CDR3 coding sequence is TGTGCCAGCAGCTTCCCCCGGGGGACAGGGGAAGAGACCCAGTACTTC.

The chain carries TRBV4-1 and TRBJ1-1, with a tentative D call TRBD1 (6 bases). The germline CDR1 and CDR2 sequences are MGHRA and YSYEKL. The V end was cut by 1 base, the J end by 6 bases, with 12 bases between. The CDR3 totals 14 residues. CDR3 protein: CASSQVGGASEAFF. The CDR3 nucleotides read TGCGCCAGCAGCCAAGTGGGGGGCGCTTCTGAAGCTTTCTTT.

The rearrangement joins TRBV9 to TRBJ2-5, with D perhaps matching TRBD2 (6 bases). The CDR3 covers 15 residues. Per the germline V gene, CDR1 is SGDLS and CDR2 is YYNGEE. The ends were cut back, 0 bases at V and 5 bases at J, with 14 bases in the middle. This chain's CDR3 is CASSVDTSWVETQYF. The CDR3 coding sequence is TGTGCCAGCAGCGTAGATACTAGCTGGGTGGAGACCCAGTACTTC.

The chain couples TRBV5-1 to TRBJ1-2; D remains unclear. From germline, CDR1 is SGHRS and CDR2 YFSETQ. Trimming cost V 0 bases and J 3 bases, with 12 bases left between them. CDR3 length equals 15 residues. This CDR3 is CASSLGADQHYGYTF. As DNA, the CDR3 is TGCGCCAGCAGCTTGGGGGCAGACCAGCACTATGGCTACACCTTC.

This clonotype appeared a single time. CDR3 region: CSTYLLAEQYF. The CDR3 nucleotides read TGCAGCACGTATCTTCTGGCTGAGCAGTACTTC. V and J are TRBV29-1 and TRBJ2-7; D uncertain. The length of the CDR3 is 11 residues. V dropped 8 bases and J dropped 7 bases, with 15 bases sitting between them. CDR1 and CDR2 (germline): SQVTM, ANQGSEA.

This clonotype has more than one count but fewer than ten. The chain couples TRBV3-1 to TRBJ2-1; D not resolved. V lost 8 bases and J lost 0, with 14 bases in between. CDR3 length: 15 residues. Germline-derived CDR1 and CDR2 are LGHDT and YNNKEL (reference sequence). This CDR3 reads CASSFGVSSYNEQFF. In DNA, the CDR3 is TGTGCCAGCTCTTTTGGGGTGAGCTCCTACAATGAGCAGTTCTTC.